Below, one TCR beta chain is given with its context. The sample holds other DNA sequences that translate to the same CDR3. The germline gives CDR1 MNHEY, CDR2 SMNVEV (reference sequence). V was trimmed by 5 bases and J by 1 base, leaving 7 bases between them. The CDR3 covers 13 residues. This specimen belongs to a study of blood T cell repertoires in COVID-19. Study-wide context: Specimens from acute and convalescent COVID-19 originated in the United States, Italy and Spain. The analysed material was cDNA or gDNA that came from T cells, B-cell-depleted T cells, or PBMCs.

In the authors' workflow: Nucleated cell counts were estimated from reference gene primer amplification. The method was immunoSEQ multiplex PCR; TCRdb's version includes in-frame clones alone and lacks a portion of them. That table is the source of V, J and clone size, and D and trimming were worked out from the DNA. The sample shows 250,000 to 300,000 clones, roughly 88% of them seen only once. The sample consisted of peripheral blood. This clonotype originated in a woman between 70 and 85 years old with acute or convalescent COVID-19. V and J are TRBV27 and TRBJ2-3; a weak D match, TRBD1 (5 bases). CDR3 in DNA: TGTGCCAGCAGTCTCAGGGGCACAGATACGCAGTATTTT. Translation gives CASSLRGTDTQYF.